The 26 T cell receptor beta chains in this list originate from one sample, sequenced in a study of OX40 agonist ivuxolimab in advanced cancers. The table came from immunoSEQ multiplex PCR; TCRdb's copy has only in-frame clones and leaves some out. The sample records more than 70,000 clones, approximately 80% being singletons. The sequenced sample was CD4+ or CD8+ T cells sorted from blood, obtained in a trial of the OX40 agonist ivuxolimab. The receptors shown here come from an adult with an advanced solid tumor such as melanoma, head and neck, liver or kidney cancer.

This chain connects TRBV7-2 to TRBJ2-1, with TRBD2 matching over 10 bases. Germline V lookup: CDR1 SGHTA, CDR2 FQGNSA. The junction had 20 bases not matched to a gene; V was cut back by 6 bases and J by 6 bases. There are 19 residues in the CDR3. CDR3 coding DNA: TGTGCCAGCAGTCATTTTGGAGGGAAACTAGCGGGAACCCTCAATGAGCAGTTCTTC. Amino acid sequence: CASSHFGGKLAGTLNEQFF.

The gene calls are TRBV19 and TRBJ2-4; possibly TRBD1 or TRBD2 for D (5 bases each). V lost 5 bases, J lost 5 bases, and 13 bases lay in between. Germline V gives CDR1 LNHDA, CDR2 SQIVND (reference sequence). The CDR3 is 14 residues long. The CDR3 nucleotides read TGTGCCAGTAGTTGGTTAGGGGACCAAAACATTCAGTACTTC. Its translation is CASSWLGDQNIQYF.

This clone was counted only a few times. J is TRBJ1-2 and V is TRBV7-2; D unclear. CDR1 and CDR2 (germline): SGHTA, FQGNSA. The CDR3 covers 14 residues. Trimming pared 0 bases from V and 8 bases from J, leaving 13 bases between. The CDR3: CASSLASGGGGYTF. CDR3 in DNA: TGTGCCAGCAGCTTAGCGTCGGGAGGTGGAGGCTACACCTTC. Drawing the rest from reference TRBV7-2 and TRBJ1-2, the complete variable domain is GAGVSQSPSNKVTEKGKDVELRCDPISGHTALYWYRQSLGQGLEFLIYFQGNSAPDKSGLPSDRFSAERTGGSVSTLTIQRTQQEDSAVYLCASSLASGGGGYTFGSGTRLTVV.

The V and J genes are TRBV18 and TRBJ1-4; D is unresolved. This CDR3 is built from 13 residues. With 2 bases removed from V and 5 bases from J, the gap between germline ends came to 6 bases. CDR1 KGHSH and CDR2 LQKENI come from the germline V gene. The CDR3 nucleotides are TGTGCCAGCTCACCAAGTCGGAATGAAAAACTGTTTTTT. The encoded protein is CASSPSRNEKLFF.

V gene TRBV5-4 combines with J gene TRBJ2-1; 13 positions match TRBD2. V lost 0 bases to trimming and J lost 6 bases; unmatched junction nucleotides: 3. Germline V CDR1 and CDR2: SGHNT, YYREEE (reference sequence). The CDR3 consists of 16 residues. CDR3 sequence (DNA): TGTGCCAGCAGCTTGGCGACTAGCGGGGGGTTCAATGAGCAGTTCTTC. Its translation: CASSLATSGGFNEQFF.

The chain links TRBV19 to TRBJ1-2; 9 bases line up with TRBD1. V shed 5 bases and J 7 bases; nucleotides not matched to a gene: 8. Germline V CDR1 and CDR2: LNHDA, SQIVND (reference sequence). CDR3 length equals 14 residues. DNA for the CDR3: TGTGCCAGTAGTGATCTTGGACAGGGGTTTGGCTACACCTTC. Its translation is CASSDLGQGFGYTF.

The chain employs TRBV18 and TRBJ1-6; D gene uncertain. Trimming took 6 bases from V and 0 from J, leaving 12 bases between them. The germline CDR1 and CDR2 sequences are KGHSH and LQKENI. CDR3 length: 16 residues. CDR3 nucleotides: TGTGCCAGCTCGACAACGAGGGTCTCCTATAATTCACCCCTCCACTTT. It codes for CASSTTRVSYNSPLHF.

This clone was seen only once. The chain couples TRBV5-1 to TRBJ1-3; D gene ambiguous. CDR1 and CDR2 from the germline V gene are SGHRS and YFSETQ. The V end was cut by 4 bases, the J end by 4 bases, with 12 bases between. The CDR3 spans 14 residues. The CDR3 DNA reads as TGCGCCAGCAGCCCCGGGTTGGGGGGAAACACCATATATTTT. Encoded protein: CASSPGLGGNTIYF.

This clone was observed a single time. The rearrangement uses TRBV7-9 and TRBJ2-6; D is possibly TRBD2 (5 bases). The CDR3 has 16 amino acids. Trimming shortened V by 5 bases and J by 2 bases, and 13 bases separated the two germline ends. Germline CDR1 SEHNR, CDR2 FQNEAQ (reference sequence). The CDR3 spells CASSPTGVTGANVLTF. The CDR3 DNA reads as TGTGCCAGCAGCCCCACCGGGGTTACTGGGGCCAACGTCCTGACTTTC. Full variable domain (outside the CDR3, taken from reference TRBV7-9 and TRBJ2-6): DTGVSQNPRHKITKRGQNVTFRCDPISEHNRLYWYRQTLGQGPEFLTYFQNEAQLEKSRLLSDRFSAERPKGSFSTLEIQRTEQGDSAMYLCASSPTGVTGANVLTFGAGSRLTVL.

The genes are TRBV28 and TRBJ2-1; D uncertain. The length of the CDR3 is 14 residues. Germline CDR1 and CDR2: MDHEN and SYDVKM. V gave up 8 bases and J gave up 3 bases, with 14 bases separating them. The CDR3 protein is CASAAPYGYNEQFF. CDR3 nucleotide sequence: TGTGCCAGCGCCGCTCCCTACGGCTACAATGAGCAGTTCTTC.

The chain couples TRBV28 to TRBJ1-1, with D unresolved. Germline V gene sequence: CDR1 MDHEN, CDR2 SYDVKM. The CDR3 spans 12 residues. The V and J ends lost 5 bases and 0 bases respectively, with 4 bases between them. CDR3 sequence (DNA): TGTGCCAGCAGTGGACTGAACACTGAAGCTTTCTTT. Encoded protein: CASSGLNTEAFF.

CDR3 DNA sequence: TGTGCCTTCAGCAAGCTAGCCAAAAACATTCAGTACTTC. This sequence encodes CAFSKLAKNIQYF. The chain employs TRBV30 and TRBJ2-4; D ambiguous. Germline V CDR1 and CDR2: GTSNPN, SVGIG (reference sequence). The CDR3 has 13 residues. Trimming removed 7 bases from V and 0 bases from J, with 10 bases in between.

There are a few counts of this clone. The rearrangement uses TRBV4-1 and TRBJ1-1; perhaps TRBD1 as D (6 bases). Germline V gives CDR1 MGHRA, CDR2 YSYEKL. The CDR3 has 18 residues. Trimming took off 3 bases at V and 5 bases at J, with 25 bases between the two ends. The CDR3 reads CASSQIRDYTGRRTEAFF. The CDR3 DNA is TGCGCCAGCAGCCAGATAAGGGACTATACAGGGAGGAGAACTGAAGCTTTCTTT.

The chain is built from TRBV5-1 and TRBJ2-5, with 8 positions matching TRBD1. Germline V lookup: CDR1 SGHRS, CDR2 YFSETQ. V was pared by 5 bases and J by 7 bases, with 7 bases of the junction left unmatched. The CDR3 totals 13 residues. The chain's CDR3 is CASRPQGDGTQYF. DNA for the CDR3: TGCGCCAGCAGGCCACAGGGGGACGGGACCCAGTACTTC. Full variable domain (remainder filled in from reference TRBV5-1 and TRBJ2-5): KAGVTQTPRYLIKTRGQQVTLSCSPISGHRSVSWYQQTPGQGLQFLFEYFSETQRNKGNFPGRFSGRQFSNSRSEMNVSTLELGDSALYLCASRPQGDGTQYFGPGTRLLVL.

This clone was recorded once. This sequence joins TRBV7-3 and TRBJ2-1; 10 bases match TRBD2. The V segment lost 6 bases and the J segment 8 bases; nucleotides outside the gene matches: 10. Germline-derived CDR1 and CDR2 are SGHTA and FQGTGA. This CDR3 has 15 amino acids. DNA for the CDR3: TGTGCCAGCAGTTTCCGCACTAGCGGGATGGATGAGCAGTTCTTC. Its translation is CASSFRTSGMDEQFF.

The CDR3 nucleotides read TGTGCCAGCTCACATCGACAGGCAATCTACAATGAGCAGTTCTTC. This sequence encodes CASSHRQAIYNEQFF. This chain connects TRBV18 to TRBJ2-1; D perhaps matches TRBD1 (6 bases). The CDR3 has 15 residues. Trimming removed 4 bases from V and 3 bases from J, with 13 bases in between. The germline V gene encodes CDR1 KGHSH and CDR2 LQKENI.

The V gene is TRBV7-9, the J gene TRBJ1-1, with 7 bases aligning to TRBD1. This CDR3 spans 12 amino acids. The V gene end was trimmed by 1 base and the J gene end by 7 bases; junction bases not matched to a gene: 0. Germline assignment: CDR1 SEHNR and CDR2 FQNEAQ (reference sequence). The CDR3 is CASSLGDSEAFF. The CDR3 nucleotides are TGTGCCAGCAGCTTAGGGGACAGTGAAGCTTTCTTT.

The chain couples TRBV5-8 to TRBJ1-3; D unclear. The V end lost 0 bases, the J end lost 9 bases, and 13 bases lay between the germline ends. Germline lookup yields CDR1 SGHTS and CDR2 YDEGEE. This CDR3 has 14 residues. The CDR3: CASSLEDPVGTIYF. In nucleotides, the CDR3 is TGTGCCAGCAGCTTGGAAGACCCCGTGGGCACCATATATTTT. The whole variable domain, remainder taken from reference TRBV5-8 and TRBJ1-3, is EAGVTQSPTHLIKTRGQQATLRCSPISGHTSVYWYQQALGLGLQFLLWYDEGEERNRGNFPPRFSGRQFPNYSSELNVNALELEDSALYLCASSLEDPVGTIYFGEGSWLTVV.

The chain recombines TRBV29-1 with TRBJ2-1; D is undetermined. Germline CDR1 SQVTM, CDR2 ANQGSEA. Trimming took off 0 bases at V and 6 bases at J, with 6 bases between the two ends. The CDR3 is 12 residues long. This CDR3 is CSVEDPTNEQFF. The CDR3 DNA sequence: TGCAGCGTTGAAGATCCGACCAATGAGCAGTTCTTC.

V usage is TRBV7-8 and J usage is TRBJ2-5; possible D gene TRBD1, 5 bases. Trimming stripped 4 bases from V and 7 bases from J, with 10 bases between. The CDR3 length is 12 residues. Germline V gene data show CDR1 as SGHVS and CDR2 as FQNEAQ. CDR3 amino acids: CASSSDRGTQYF. The CDR3 DNA reads TGTGCCAGCAGCTCAGATAGGGGGACCCAGTACTTC.

For this clone: Other DNA sequences in this specimen translate into the identical CDR3. The chain recombines TRBV7-3 with TRBJ2-5; D is unresolved. In germline, CDR1 is SGHTA, CDR2 FQGTGA. Trimming took 0 bases from V and 2 from J, leaving 4 bases between them. This CDR3 is 13 amino acids long. The CDR3 reads CASSLTRQETQYF. Here the CDR3 DNA reads TGTGCCAGCAGCTTAACTCGGCAAGAGACCCAGTACTTC. Supplemented by reference TRBV7-3 and TRBJ2-5, the full variable domain reads GAGVSQTPSNKVTEKGKYVELRCDPISGHTALYWYRQSLGQGPEFLIYFQGTGAADDSGLPNDRFFAVRPEGSVSTLKIQRTERGDSAVYLCASSLTRQETQYFGPGTRLLVL.

This chain links TRBV9 with TRBJ1-1; 7 bases are shared with TRBD1. This CDR3 is 13 amino acids long. The germline CDR1 and CDR2 sequences are SGDLS and YYNGEE. V lost 0 bases to trimming and J lost 8 bases; unmatched junction nucleotides: 4. The CDR3 DNA reads TGTGCCAGCAGCGTAGCGTGGACAGGAGAAGCTTTCTTT. It translates to CASSVAWTGEAFF.

V and J are TRBV19 and TRBJ1-1; D may be TRBD1 (6 bases). The germline V gene encodes CDR1 LNHDA and CDR2 SQIVND (reference sequence). This CDR3 has 14 residues. Between the trimmed V and J ends, which lost 7 bases and 6 bases, there was a span of 18 bases. The CDR3 region has the DNA TGTGCCAGTACCCGGACAGTCCGGGCCGCTGAAGCTTTCTTT. This gives the protein CASTRTVRAAEAFF.

This rearrangement joins TRBV2 to TRBJ2-1, with D perhaps matching TRBD1 (6 bases). Germline CDR1 SNHLY, CDR2 FYNNEI. Deletions cut 6 bases from V and 5 bases from J, with 17 bases between. This CDR3 spans 15 amino acids. The CDR3 here is CASRVLQGVNNEQFF. DNA for the CDR3: TGTGCCAGCAGGGTTCTACAGGGTGTGAACAATGAGCAGTTCTTC.

The chain joins TRBV5-8 to TRBJ2-5; D gene unclear. V was shortened by 5 bases and J by 7 bases, with 15 bases between the two germline ends. The CDR3 spans 13 residues. In germline, CDR1 is SGHTS, CDR2 YDEGEE. The CDR3 here is CASRMTLPGTQYF. The CDR3 DNA reads TGTGCCAGCAGAATGACCCTGCCGGGGACCCAGTACTTC.

In this sample, this clone turned up once. The identical CDR3 is also encoded by other nucleotide sequences in the sample. The chain joins TRBV6-1 to TRBJ1-2, with 7 bases identical to TRBD1. The junction had 1 base not matched to a gene; V was cut back by 6 bases and J by 6 bases. Germline values: CDR1 MNHNS, CDR2 SASEGT. This CDR3 is built from 11 residues. Here the CDR3 DNA reads TGTGCCAGCAGACAGGGGAATGGCTACACCTTC. It encodes CASRQGNGYTF.